What follows is one TCR beta chain and its context. This sample is part of a study of blood T cell repertoires in COVID-19. In the original workflow: For nucleated cells, counts were estimated from reference gene primer amplification. Sequencing used immunoSEQ multiplex PCR; TCRdb keeps in-frame clones, though not all of them. V and J calls and clone size come straight from that table; D and trimming were deduced from the DNA. Counted here are under 150,000 clones, around 81% occurring once; the ten biggest clones make up 10% to 15%. Germline V gives CDR1 SNHLY, CDR2 FYNNEI. CDR3 size: 16 residues. Trimming cost V 0 bases and J 6 bases; bases outside gene matches: 6.

This receptor was identified in a man aged 60-69 years with active or convalescent COVID-19. V and J are TRBV2 and TRBJ2-2; 8 bases are a match to TRBD1. The specimen sequenced was peripheral blood. The CDR3 nucleotides read TGTGCCAGCAGTGAAGCGCGGTACAGGGGGTCCGGGGAGCTGTTTTTT. The encoded protein is CASSEARYRGSGELFF.